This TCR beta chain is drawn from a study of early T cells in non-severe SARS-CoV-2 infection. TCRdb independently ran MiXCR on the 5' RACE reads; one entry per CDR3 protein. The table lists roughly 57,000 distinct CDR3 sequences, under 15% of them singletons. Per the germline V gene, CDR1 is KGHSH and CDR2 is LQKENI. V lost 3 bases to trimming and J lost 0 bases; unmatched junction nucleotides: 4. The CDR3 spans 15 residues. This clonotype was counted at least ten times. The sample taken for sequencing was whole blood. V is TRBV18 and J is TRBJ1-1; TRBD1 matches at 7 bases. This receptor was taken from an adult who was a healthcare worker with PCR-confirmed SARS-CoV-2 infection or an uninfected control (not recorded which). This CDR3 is CASSPSRGLNTEAFF. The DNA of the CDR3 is TGTGCCAGCTCACCCTCAAGGGGGCTGAACACTGAAGCTTTCTTT.